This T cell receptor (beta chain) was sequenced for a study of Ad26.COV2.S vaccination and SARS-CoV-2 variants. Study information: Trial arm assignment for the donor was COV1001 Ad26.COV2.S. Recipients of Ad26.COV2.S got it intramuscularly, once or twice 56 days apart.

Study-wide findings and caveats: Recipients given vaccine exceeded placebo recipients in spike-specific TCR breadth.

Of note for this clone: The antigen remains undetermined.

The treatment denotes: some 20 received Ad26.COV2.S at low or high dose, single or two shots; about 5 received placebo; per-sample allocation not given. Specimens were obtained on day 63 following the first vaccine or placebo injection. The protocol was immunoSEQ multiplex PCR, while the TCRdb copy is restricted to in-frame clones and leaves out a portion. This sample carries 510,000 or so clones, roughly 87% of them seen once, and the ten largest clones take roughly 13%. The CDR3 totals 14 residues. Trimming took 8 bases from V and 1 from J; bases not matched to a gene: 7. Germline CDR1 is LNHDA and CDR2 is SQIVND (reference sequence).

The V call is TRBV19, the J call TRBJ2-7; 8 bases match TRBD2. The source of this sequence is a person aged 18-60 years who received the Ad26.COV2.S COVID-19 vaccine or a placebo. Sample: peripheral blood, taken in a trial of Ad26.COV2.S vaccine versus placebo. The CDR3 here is CASAGVAGSYEQYF. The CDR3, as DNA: TGTGCCAGTGCCGGAGTAGCGGGATCCTACGAGCAGTACTTC.